A selection of T cell receptor beta chains follows, all from one sample in a study of T-cell reconstitution after alpha-beta-depleted transplantation in children. One entry per CDR3 protein results from TCRdb running MiXCR on the PCR reads. The sample holds about 540,000 distinct CDR3 sequences, 15% to 20% seen once. The sample consisted of PBMCs from the stem cell graft donor, taken from the stem cell graft. The receptors here all came from a human donor who donated a stem cell graft to a child with acute lymphoblastic leukemia. Each CDR3 is given with its conserved first and last residue. D genes are given only for firm matches. Size is omitted from some rows. Given values are once, few, many or a class for expanded clones.

>many|TRBJ1-1|-|TRBV5-1
TGCGCCAGCAGCGGAGGACAGTTGAACACTGAAGCTTTCTTT
CASSGGQLNTEAFF
>few|TRBJ2-3|TRBD2|TRBV11-2
TGTGCCAGCAGCTTTTTTGCCGGAACTAGCGTCCTTAGCACAGATACGCAGTATTTT
CASSFFAGTSVLSTDTQYF
>once|TRBJ1-5|TRBD1|TRBV20-1
TGCAGTGCTAGCCGTATAGACAGGGAGAGCAATCAGCCCCAGCATTTT
CSASRIDRESNQPQHF
>-|TRBJ1-2|-|TRBV19
TGTGCCAGTAGTTTACCTGAGAGGGAGAAGCCTCGTTGGTCTGACTATGGCTACACCTTC
CASSLPEREKPRWSDYGYTF
>-|TRBJ1-1|-|TRBV7-9
TGTGCCAGCAGCATTCGGGTCGGCTTCGGGGACACTGAAGCTTTCTTT
CASSIRVGFGDTEAFF
>few|TRBJ1-1|-|TRBV20-1
TGCAGTGCTAGCGAGGGTTCCGGCACTGAAGCTTTCTTT
CSASEGSGTEAFF
>-|TRBJ2-3|TRBD2|TRBV7-2
TGTGCCAGCAGCTTAGTGTGGCTAGCGGCCGATACGCAGTATTTT
CASSLVWLAADTQYF
>few|TRBJ2-5|-|TRBV6-6
TGTGCCAGTTCTACCGCAGAGACCCAGTACTTC
CASSTAETQYF
>few|TRBJ2-5|TRBD1|TRBV19
TGTGCCAGTAGTAGCTGGACAGGCCAAGAGACCCAGTACTTC
CASSSWTGQETQYF
>-|TRBJ2-1|TRBD2|TRBV4-1
TGCGCCAGCAGCCAAGATTGGGCTAGCGGTCACAATGAGCAGTTCTTC
CASSQDWASGHNEQFF
>-|TRBJ2-1|TRBD2|TRBV20-1
TGCAGTGCTAGTTTAGGTCTAGCGGGAGCATCCTCCTACAATGAGCAGTTCTTC
CSASLGLAGASSYNEQFF
>-|TRBJ1-1|-|TRBV6-5
TGTGCCAGCCAGGAGGGTACTGAAGCTTTCTTT
CASQEGTEAFF
>-|TRBJ1-1|TRBD1|TRBV11-1
TGTGCCAGCAGCCCATGGACAGGGGGAGAGATGTTGAACACTGAAGCTTTCTTT
CASSPWTGGEMLNTEAFF
>once|TRBJ2-1|TRBD1|TRBV20-1
TGCAGTGCTAGAGGCCTAAAGGACAGGGGCCTTACTTACAGCTCCTACAATGAGCAGTTCTTC
CSARGLKDRGLTYSSYNEQFF
>few|TRBJ2-3|-|TRBV20-1
TGCAGTGCTAGCGTTTTTGGGGAGAACCCAGATACGCAGTATTTT
CSASVFGENPDTQYF
>-|TRBJ2-7|TRBD2|TRBV7-9
TGTGCCAGCAGCCCCGCCGGGACTAGCGAATACGAGCAGTACTTC
CASSPAGTSEYEQYF
>-|TRBJ1-1|TRBD1|TRBV7-9
TGTGCCAGCAGCTCCACAGGGGTACGGACTGAAGCTTTCTTT
CASSSTGVRTEAFF
>few|TRBJ2-1|-|TRBV19
TGTGCCAGTACCTATGGGGCCCACTATGAGCAGTTCTTC
CASTYGAHYEQFF
>-|TRBJ2-5|-|TRBV14
TGTGCCAGCAGCCACCAAGAGACACTCCAAGAGACCCAGTACTTC
CASSHQETLQETQYF
>-|TRBJ2-7|TRBD1|TRBV12-3/TRBV12-4
TGTGCCAGCAGTTTACCGGGACAGGCTGTCCACGAGCAGTACTTC
CASSLPGQAVHEQYF
>-|TRBJ2-3|TRBD2|TRBV12-3/TRBV12-4
TGTGCCAGCAGTCATCCAACCGGACGGGGGGCAGATACGCAGTATTTT
CASSHPTGRGADTQYF
>-|TRBJ2-1|TRBD2|TRBV11-3
TGTGCCAGCAGCTTAGGGGGGAGCGGGAGACGGCTTGAGCAGTTCTTC
CASSLGGSGRRLEQFF
>few|TRBJ2-2|-|TRBV15
TGTGCCACCAGCAGAGGGCTAGACACCGGGGAGCTGTTTTTT
CATSRGLDTGELFF
>few|TRBJ1-2|TRBD1|TRBV6-5
TGTGCCAGCAGTTCTACCGGGACAGGGCTTTTTACGGACTATGGCTACACCTTC
CASSSTGTGLFTDYGYTF
>few|TRBJ2-3|TRBD2|TRBV6-5
TGTGCCAGCAGTTACTCGACCCTAGCGGGAGAAACAGATACGCAGTATTTT
CASSYSTLAGETDTQYF
>-|TRBJ1-1|-|TRBV5-1
TGCGCCAGCAGCTTCTTACTGGGACGGTCGAACACTGAAGCTTTCTTT
CASSFLLGRSNTEAFF
>few|TRBJ2-1|-|TRBV2
TGTGCCAGCGCCGGGGCCTCCTACAATGAGCAGTTCTTC
CASAGASYNEQFF
>few|TRBJ1-5|-|TRBV24-1
TGTGCCACCAGTGACTCGGACGGGGGAGGCAATCAGCCCCAGCATTTT
CATSDSDGGGNQPQHF
>-|TRBJ2-3|-|TRBV29-1
TGCAGCGTTGAAGGTGAGGTCACAGATACGCAGTATTTT
CSVEGEVTDTQYF